These 8 T cell receptor beta chains came from one sample sequenced in a study of blood T cell repertoires in COVID-19. Data came from immunoSEQ multiplex PCR; TCRdb stores just in-frame clones and leaves some out. Of about 130,000 clones listed, 86% are singletons. The specimen sequenced was PBMCs or T cells enriched from blood (not recorded which). All receptors derive from a woman between 50 and 59 years old who had recovered from COVID-19.

The chain links TRBV11-3 to TRBJ2-3; a weak D match, TRBD2 (5 bases). Germline V lookup: CDR1 SGHNT, CDR2 YENEEA. CDR3 length: 16 amino acids. V lost 5 bases to trimming and J lost 1 base, with 16 bases between them. CDR3 DNA sequence: TGTGCCAGCAGCGAAATAGGGAGTTGGGGCACAGATACGCAGTATTTT. Its translation is CASSEIGSWGTDTQYF.

V and J are TRBV2 and TRBJ1-6; 9 bases agree with TRBD1. Germline V gene data show CDR1 as SNHLY and CDR2 as FYNNEI. This CDR3 comprises 13 residues. Trimming at V came to 8 bases and at J to 5 bases, leaving 1 base not matched to a gene. The CDR3 nucleotides read TGTGCCAGCGGACAGGGGAATAATTCACCCCTCCACTTT. Protein product: CASGQGNNSPLHF.

CDR3 coding DNA: TGTGCCAGCAGCCGGACAGCTGAAGCTTTCTTT. Residues: CASSRTAEAFF. The genes are TRBV21-1 and TRBJ1-1; TRBD1 reflects the table's D call only, with no check against the DNA. TRBV21-1 is recorded as a pseudogene. CDR3 length: 11 amino acids.

The J gene is TRBJ2-7, the V gene TRBV7-9, with D perhaps TRBD2 (6 bases). This CDR3 has 14 amino acids. Germline assignment: CDR1 SEHNR and CDR2 FQNEAQ (reference sequence). V was cut by 5 bases and J by 0 bases, with 11 bases left in between. CDR3 protein: CASSGTFSSYEQYF. The CDR3 coding sequence is TGTGCCAGCAGCGGGACTTTTAGCTCCTACGAGCAGTACTTC. Complete variable domain (other parts from reference TRBV7-9 and TRBJ2-7): DTGVSQNPRHKITKRGQNVTFRCDPISEHNRLYWYRQTLGQGPEFLTYFQNEAQLEKSRLLSDRFSAERPKGSFSTLEIQRTEQGDSAMYLCASSGTFSSYEQYFGPGTRLTVT.

V gene TRBV19 combines with J gene TRBJ2-7, with TRBD1 as a possible D gene (6 bases). Germline CDR1 is LNHDA and CDR2 is SQIVND (reference sequence). The CDR3 runs to 11 residues. Trimming took off 9 bases at V and 3 bases at J, with 9 bases between the two ends. The DNA of the CDR3 is TGTGCCAGCCAAGGGGGCTACGAGCAGTACTTC. The encoded protein is CASQGGYEQYF.

This clone was seen more than once but under ten times. The rearrangement joins TRBV7-3 to TRBJ2-7, with a weak D call TRBD1 (6 bases). The CDR3 covers 16 residues. Trimming stripped 5 bases from V and 6 bases from J, with 23 bases between. Looked up from germline, CDR1 is SGHTA and CDR2 is FQGTGA. CDR3 protein: CASSPYLGQGPREQYF. CDR3 nucleotides: TGTGCCAGCAGCCCGTACCTCGGGCAGGGGCCACGCGAGCAGTACTTC.

This clone occurred once. The chain has TRBV7-6 and TRBJ1-6; TRBD1 matches 7 bases. The CDR3 is 16 amino acids. Germline CDR1 SGHVS, CDR2 FNYEAQ. J lost 6 bases, V lost 3 bases, and 8 bases had no gene match. Here the CDR3 DNA reads TGTGCCAGCAGCTTGGAGGGACAGCCGATTAATTCACCCCTCCACTTT. Its translation is CASSLEGQPINSPLHF.

The rearrangement uses TRBV10-1 and TRBJ2-5; D gene ambiguous. The CDR3 is 16 amino acids. Per germline, CDR1 WNHNN and CDR2 SYGVQD (reference sequence). V lost 0 bases, J lost 6 bases, and 17 bases lay in between. CDR3 in DNA: TGCGCCAGCAGTGAGTCCCAGTCCTCCGGCGGTCAGACCCAGTACTTC. Translating gives CASSESQSSGGQTQYF.